The 30 T cell receptor beta chains in this list originate from one sample, sequenced in a study of PD-1 blockade in classical Hodgkin lymphoma. All trial patients relapsed after autologous stem cell transplantation. The data were produced by immunoSEQ multiplex PCR, yet TCRdb's version contains in-frame clones alone and is incomplete. The sample carries nearly 25,000 clones, approximately 80% recorded once. Specimen: peripheral blood mononuclear cells (PBMCs), collected at baseline. These receptors were obtained from a human donor with classical Hodgkin lymphoma.

The V gene is TRBV2, the J gene TRBJ2-7; D is ambiguous. Per germline, CDR1 SNHLY and CDR2 FYNNEI. The CDR3 spans 14 residues. Between the trimmed V and J ends, which lost 4 bases and 2 bases, there was a span of 12 bases. CDR3 region: CASSGHPPPYEQYF. The CDR3 DNA sequence: TGTGCCAGCAGTGGTCACCCACCACCCTACGAGCAGTACTTC.

The chain uses TRBV19 and TRBJ2-5, with 9 bases fitting TRBD1. CDR1 is LNHDA and CDR2 is SQIVND in the germline V gene (reference sequence). V lost 6 bases to trimming and J lost 3 bases; unmatched junction nucleotides: 8. There are 15 residues in the CDR3. The chain's CDR3 is CASRPRRDREETQYF. CDR3 DNA: TGTGCCAGTAGACCGCGACGGGACAGGGAAGAGACCCAGTACTTC.

The V call is TRBV7-2, the J call TRBJ2-6, with D perhaps being TRBD1 or TRBD2 (6 bases each). Per germline, CDR1 SGHTA and CDR2 FQGNSA. The CDR3 has 14 residues. The V end lost 7 bases, the J end lost 4 bases, and 11 bases lay between the germline ends. CDR3 nucleotides: TGTGCCAGCACCCAGGGGAGGGGGGCCAACGTCCTGACTTTC. Residues: CASTQGRGANVLTF.

The chain employs TRBV6-6 and TRBJ1-1; D not certain. V was clipped by 4 bases and J by 10 bases, with 19 bases between them. This CDR3 comprises 14 residues. Germline loops: CDR1 MNHNY, CDR2 SVGAGI (reference sequence). For the CDR3, the DNA is TGTGCCAGCAGTTCCGCCGACGGCAGAACGGGAGCTTTCTTT. It yields the protein CASSSADGRTGAFF.

The V and J genes are TRBV10-3 and TRBJ2-2; D tentatively fits TRBD1 or TRBD2 (6 bases each). The germline CDR1 and CDR2 sequences are ENHRY and SYGVKD. The CDR3 covers 19 residues. V was pared by 10 bases and J by 4 bases, with 31 bases between. CDR3 DNA sequence: TGTGCCACCCTCAGCCGGGGGCAAGTAGAGCTTGATGGCACCGGGGAGCTGTTTTTT. The encoded protein is CATLSRGQVELDGTGELFF.

This clone was seen a handful of times. The chain carries TRBV10-3 and TRBJ1-6; D is ambiguous. The germline V gene encodes CDR1 ENHRY and CDR2 SYGVKD. The CDR3 loop spans 13 amino acids. V dropped 6 bases and J dropped 7 bases, with 10 bases sitting between them. CDR3 sequence reads: CAISGRENSPLHF. As DNA, the CDR3 is TGTGCCATCAGCGGACGGGAAAATTCACCCCTCCACTTT.

The chain joins TRBV7-2 to TRBJ1-1, with a possible D match to TRBD1 (6 bases). This CDR3 has 13 residues. The V and J ends lost 3 bases and 4 bases respectively, with 9 bases between them. The germline V gene encodes CDR1 SGHTA and CDR2 FQGNSA. The CDR3 spells CASSFTGSTEAFF. DNA for the CDR3: TGTGCCAGCAGCTTTACAGGGAGCACTGAAGCTTTCTTT.

This clone was picked up one time. The genes are TRBV28 and TRBJ2-7, with D possibly being TRBD1 or TRBD2 (6 bases each). CDR1 and CDR2 from the germline V gene are MDHEN and SYDVKM. V lost 2 bases and J 6 bases, leaving 14 bases between the germline ends. The CDR3 loop spans 14 amino acids. DNA of the CDR3: TGTGCCAGCAGTTTAGGGGGGCAAGGGAGCGAGCAGTACTTC. Translated, it gives CASSLGGQGSEQYF.

The chain uses TRBV2 and TRBJ2-7; TRBD2 agrees at 11 bases. V gave up 6 bases and J gave up 2 bases; unmatched junction bases: 6. The CDR3 spans 15 residues. Germline V gene lookup returns CDR1 SNHLY and CDR2 FYNNEI. Written as DNA, the CDR3 is TGTGCCAGCAGCCCGACTAGCGGGATAACCTACGAGCAGTACTTC. Translated, it gives CASSPTSGITYEQYF.

This clone came up a few times. V gene TRBV6-6 combines with J gene TRBJ2-4; D is ambiguous. Germline CDR1 and CDR2: MNHNY and SVGAGI (reference sequence). The V gene lost 4 bases and the J gene lost 0 bases, with 7 bases spanning the gap. This CDR3 contains 14 residues. As DNA, the CDR3 is TGTGCCAGCAGTTTCAACGTAGCCAAAAACATTCAGTACTTC. Protein sequence: CASSFNVAKNIQYF.

This rearrangement joins TRBV6-5 to TRBJ2-4; TRBD1 matches 8 bases. This CDR3 contains 16 residues. CDR1 and CDR2 from the germline V gene are MNHEY and SVGAGI. J was trimmed by 6 bases and V by 0 bases; bases with no gene match: 7. The CDR3 region has the DNA TGTGCCAGCAGTTACTCCCGGACAGGGCAGGGAAACATTCAGTACTTC. The encoded protein is CASSYSRTGQGNIQYF.

The chain carries TRBV5-1 and TRBJ2-2; the D call may be TRBD1 or TRBD2 (5 bases each). Looked up from germline, CDR1 is SGHRS and CDR2 is YFSETQ. V was clipped by 0 bases and J by 7 bases, with 10 bases between them. The CDR3 length is 14 residues. The CDR3: CASSLEGRIGELFF. CDR3 bases: TGCGCCAGCAGCTTGGAGGGACGGATCGGGGAGCTGTTTTTT.

This clone is judged medium-sized. This chain connects TRBV6-6 to TRBJ1-5; no clear D. CDR1 and CDR2 from the germline V gene are MNHNY and SVGAGI (reference sequence). The CDR3 runs to 14 residues. With 3 bases removed from V and 5 bases from J, the gap between germline ends came to 11 bases. The CDR3 spells CASSYGDKDQPQHF. The CDR3 DNA reads TGTGCCAGCAGTTATGGAGACAAAGATCAGCCCCAGCATTTT.

The chain has TRBV11-2 and TRBJ1-5; TRBD1 is a possible D gene (5 bases). The V gene lost 5 bases and the J gene lost 3 bases, with 11 bases spanning the gap. The germline V gene has CDR1 SGHAT and CDR2 FQNNGV. There are 14 residues in the CDR3. The DNA for the CDR3 is TGTGCCAGCAGCCGTTCAGGGAACAATCAGCCCCAGCATTTT. Its protein is CASSRSGNNQPQHF.

This chain uses TRBV11-3 with TRBJ2-3; D tentatively fits TRBD1 or TRBD2 (5 bases each). There are 14 residues in the CDR3. Germline V gene data show CDR1 as SGHNT and CDR2 as YENEEA. V dropped 5 bases and J dropped 2 bases, with 11 bases sitting between them. The CDR3 reads CASSHGALTDTQYF. Here the CDR3 DNA reads TGTGCCAGCAGCCACGGGGCCCTCACAGATACGCAGTATTTT.

V gene TRBV7-2 combines with J gene TRBJ2-7; D possibly corresponds to TRBD2 (7 bases). Deletions cut 5 bases from V and 1 base from J, with 12 bases between. This CDR3 is built from 14 residues. CDR1 and CDR2 (germline): SGHTA, FQGNSA. This CDR3 reads CASSPGGASYEQYF. The CDR3 DNA is TGTGCCAGCAGCCCTGGGGGGGCGTCCTACGAGCAGTACTTC.

There are a few counts of this clone. The V gene is TRBV6-5, the J gene TRBJ2-2; D is perhaps TRBD1 (7 bases). CDR1 is MNHEY and CDR2 is SVGAGI in the germline V gene. The CDR3 loop spans 15 amino acids. Trimming removed 6 bases at V and 4 bases at J, with 15 bases between. The CDR3 bases are TGTGCCAGCAGCGCCCGACAGGGAGGCACCGGGGAGCTGTTTTTT. This translates into CASSARQGGTGELFF.

This chain joins TRBV2 and TRBJ1-2; D may be TRBD1 (6 bases). This CDR3 region has 14 residues. Germline CDR1 SNHLY, CDR2 FYNNEI. The germline V and J ends were trimmed by 6 bases and 5 bases, with 16 bases remaining between them. The CDR3 region is CASSRGALGYGYTF. In DNA, the CDR3 is TGTGCCAGCAGCCGGGGGGCCCTGGGGTATGGCTACACCTTC.

This chain links TRBV19 with TRBJ1-2; D may be TRBD1 (6 bases). CDR1 and CDR2 from the germline V gene are LNHDA and SQIVND (reference sequence). The CDR3 spans 14 residues. Trimming shortened V by 9 bases and J by 1 base, and 15 bases separated the two germline ends. The CDR3 nucleotides are TGTGCCAGCCGGGGACAACTTATTAACTATGGCTACACCTTC. Translating it yields CASRGQLINYGYTF.

This clone was observed a few times. V is TRBV2 and J is TRBJ1-6; D is possibly TRBD1 (5 bases). Deletions cut 7 bases from V and 9 bases from J, with 13 bases between. CDR3 length equals 13 residues. Germline CDR1 is SNHLY and CDR2 is FYNNEI. The CDR3, as DNA: TGTGCCAGCATGGGCCAGGGCACTTCACCCCTCCACTTT. Amino acids: CASMGQGTSPLHF.

The chain has TRBV25-1 and TRBJ2-1, with a possible D match to TRBD2 (7 bases). The V end was cut by 2 bases, the J end by 4 bases, with 21 bases between. The CDR3 loop spans 18 amino acids. Germline V gene sequence: CDR1 MGHDK, CDR2 SYGVNS. This CDR3 reads CASSENPGLGGAYNEQFF. DNA for the CDR3: TGTGCCAGCAGTGAAAACCCGGGGCTTGGGGGGGCGTACAATGAGCAGTTCTTC.

This sequence joins TRBV7-8 and TRBJ1-6; D is perhaps TRBD1 (5 bases). There are 16 residues in the CDR3. Looked up from germline, CDR1 is SGHVS and CDR2 is FQNEAQ. The ends were cut back, 2 bases at V and 0 bases at J, with 8 bases in the middle. The CDR3 coding sequence is TGTGCCAGCAGCTTATCAGGGAGCTCCTATAATTCACCCCTCCACTTT. Amino acid sequence: CASSLSGSSYNSPLHF.

This clone was seen only once. Germline and junction disagree at one end, which may indicate a read error. This rearrangement joins TRBV2 to TRBJ1-5, with D perhaps matching TRBD1 (6 bases). In germline, CDR1 is SNHLY, CDR2 FYNNEI. The CDR3 has 15 residues. Written as DNA, the CDR3 is TGTGCCAGCACTGAATACCGGACAGGCAATCAGCCCCAGCATTTT. It is translated as CASTEYRTGNQPQHF.

V usage is TRBV19 and J usage is TRBJ2-2, with 7 positions matching TRBD2. This CDR3 is 13 amino acids long. CDR1 LNHDA and CDR2 SQIVND come from the germline V gene (reference sequence). V shed 11 bases, J shed 6 bases, and the junction held 9 bases outside the gene matches. CDR3: CAAGPAGSGELFF. CDR3 DNA sequence: TGTGCCGCAGGGCCAGCGGGGTCCGGGGAGCTGTTTTTT.

The CDR3 here is CSAGTLEKLFF. DNA for the CDR3: TGCAGTGCTGGGACTCTTGAAAAACTGTTTTTT. V and J are TRBV20-1 and TRBJ1-4, with D perhaps TRBD1 (5 bases). The CDR3 totals 11 residues. The V and J ends lost 5 bases and 7 bases respectively, with 8 bases between them. Germline-derived CDR1 and CDR2 are DFQATT and SNEGSKA (reference sequence).

This clone was seen a single time. V and J are TRBV4-3 and TRBJ2-3; D gene unclear. The CDR3 totals 16 residues. Germline CDR1 is LGHNA and CDR2 is YSLEER. V gave up 0 bases and J gave up 3 bases, with 13 bases separating them. CDR3 nucleotides: TGCGCCAGCAGCCAAGATGTCCAGGCCTCTACAGATACGCAGTATTTT. It specifies CASSQDVQASTDTQYF.

This rearrangement joins TRBV10-3 to TRBJ2-7, with 7 bases that match TRBD2. The CDR3 covers 15 residues. Looked up from germline, CDR1 is ENHRY and CDR2 is SYGVKD. V trimming: 0 bases; J trimming: 5 bases; junction bases outside the gene matches: 7. In DNA, the CDR3 is TGTGCCATCAGTGAGTCAGGGCTAGCGGACGACGAGCAGTACTTC. Translating gives CAISESGLADDEQYF.

CDR3 DNA sequence: TGTGCCAGCAGGGACCCCGCGGGGCACTCCTACGAGCAGTACTTC. Its translation: CASRDPAGHSYEQYF. The V and J genes are TRBV2 and TRBJ2-7, with TRBD2 as a possible D gene (6 bases). With 6 bases removed from V and 0 bases from J, the gap between germline ends came to 15 bases. The CDR3 is 15 amino acids. Germline V gives CDR1 SNHLY, CDR2 FYNNEI.

This sequence joins TRBV7-2 and TRBJ2-2; tentative D call: TRBD1 (5 bases). The CDR3 loop spans 18 amino acids. V was clipped by 2 bases and J by 0 bases, with 16 bases between them. Per the germline V gene, CDR1 is SGHTA and CDR2 is FQGNSA. The CDR3 protein is CASSLRGLSSANTGELFF. The CDR3 bases are TGTGCCAGCAGCTTAAGGGGATTAAGTAGTGCGAACACCGGGGAGCTGTTTTTT.

J is TRBJ2-1 and V is TRBV7-9; 8 bases align to TRBD1. Per germline, CDR1 SEHNR and CDR2 FQNEAQ (reference sequence). The CDR3 runs 14 residues. Germline trimming cut 0 bases from V and 8 bases from J; bases unmatched to any gene: 3. The CDR3 region is CASSLALRGHEQFF. In nucleotides, the CDR3 is TGTGCCAGCAGCTTAGCGCTCAGGGGGCATGAGCAGTTCTTC.